The next 14 T cell receptor beta chains were all read from a single sample in a study of shared clonotypes between healthy human individuals. Generated by immunoSEQ multiplex PCR, the TCRdb table keeps only in-frame clones and is missing some. Here the sample spans millions of clones, roughly nine tenths being singletons. The sequenced sample was naive CD4+ T cells sorted from blood. The subset was: CD45RA+ positively selected. The receptors shown here come from a man between 18 and 35 years old in good health.

V is TRBV10-3 and J is TRBJ2-5; D gene ambiguous. The germline V gene has CDR1 ENHRY and CDR2 SYGVKD. V shed 0 bases and J shed 7 bases, with 15 bases lying between them. This CDR3 is 15 amino acids long. The CDR3 DNA reads as TGTGCCATCAGTGAGTCAACGACCGCGGACGCGACCCAGTACTTC. Residues: CAISESTTADATQYF.

This clone was detected a few times. Other nucleotide sequences in the sample specify the same CDR3. The chain couples TRBV5-4 to TRBJ1-5; 8 positions match TRBD1. CDR3 length: 14 amino acids. V shed 1 base, J shed 7 bases, and the junction held 4 bases outside the gene matches. Germline CDR1 reads SGHNT; CDR2 reads YYREEE (reference sequence). The CDR3: CASSLQGAGQPQHF. The CDR3 DNA reads as TGTGCCAGCAGCTTGCAGGGGGCAGGGCAGCCCCAGCATTTT.

V gene TRBV7-9 combines with J gene TRBJ2-1, with D perhaps matching TRBD1 or TRBD2 (6 bases each). CDR3 size: 13 residues. Trimming shortened V by 5 bases and J by 10 bases, and 15 bases separated the two germline ends. CDR1 and CDR2 (germline): SEHNR, FQNEAQ (reference sequence). The CDR3 bases are TGTGCCAGCAGCAAGGGGGGCGGCCTAGAGCAGTTCTTC. Translation: CASSKGGGLEQFF.

The chain joins TRBV27 to TRBJ2-5; D not certain. The V and J ends lost 5 bases and 5 bases respectively, with 6 bases between them. The CDR3 totals 11 residues. Germline V gene lookup returns CDR1 MNHEY and CDR2 SMNVEV (reference sequence). CDR3 in amino acids: CASSVRETQYF. In DNA, the CDR3 is TGTGCCAGCAGTGTCCGCGAGACCCAGTACTTC.

This chain uses TRBV19 with TRBJ1-5; D gene ambiguous. The length of the CDR3 is 19 residues. Between the trimmed V and J ends, which lost 3 bases and 3 bases, there was a span of 24 bases. Per the germline V gene, CDR1 is LNHDA and CDR2 is SQIVND (reference sequence). CDR3 loop: CASSIYPPFRAGDNQPQHF. In DNA form, the CDR3 reads TGTGCCAGTAGTATTTATCCCCCGTTTCGGGCCGGGGACAATCAGCCCCAGCATTTT.

This clone was recorded only once. This sequence joins TRBV15 and TRBJ1-4; unclear D gene. CDR3 length: 15 amino acids. Germline CDR1 is LNHNV and CDR2 is YYDKDF (reference sequence). The ends were cut back, 0 bases at V and 3 bases at J, with 8 bases in the middle. The CDR3 protein is CATSREGSANEKLFF. CDR3 nucleotide sequence: TGTGCCACCAGCAGAGAAGGGTCGGCTAATGAAAAACTGTTTTTT.

The chain combines TRBV5-1 with TRBJ2-7; no firm D call. The CDR3 covers 13 residues. V was cut by 1 base and J by 3 bases, with 8 bases left in between. Germline CDR1 reads SGHRS; CDR2 reads YFSETQ. This CDR3 is CASSLTANYEQYF. The CDR3 bases are TGCGCCAGCAGCTTGACAGCGAACTACGAGCAGTACTTC.

The V gene is TRBV7-9, the J gene TRBJ1-4; D gene uncertain. V was cut by 1 base and J by 0 bases, with 9 bases left in between. CDR1 SEHNR and CDR2 FQNEAQ come from the germline V gene (reference sequence). The CDR3 is 16 amino acids. CDR3 sequence reads: CASSLDLGATNEKLFF. The DNA of the CDR3 is TGTGCCAGCAGCTTAGATTTAGGAGCAACTAATGAAAAACTGTTTTTT.

The chain joins TRBV2 to TRBJ2-5; tentative D call: TRBD2 (7 bases). The germline V gene encodes CDR1 SNHLY and CDR2 FYNNEI. Trimming shortened V by 4 bases and J by 5 bases, and 17 bases separated the two germline ends. The CDR3 has 15 residues. The DNA for the CDR3 is TGTGCCAGCAGTGTTATGGGGGGGGCTGAGGAGACCCAGTACTTC. Protein: CASSVMGGAEETQYF.

In this sample, this clone turned up once. The chain joins TRBV19 to TRBJ2-4; D gene uncertain. Germline V CDR1 and CDR2: LNHDA, SQIVND (reference sequence). Deletions cut 9 bases from V and 2 bases from J, with 20 bases between. CDR3 size: 16 residues. CDR3 bases: TGTGCCAGCTCAGAAGCCTTAGGGTGGTCCAAAAACATTCAGTACTTC. This gives the protein CASSEALGWSKNIQYF.

This clone was seen a handful of times. The sample has other DNA sequences that encode this CDR3 too. The chain links TRBV30 to TRBJ1-1, with D uncertain. Trimming took off 0 bases at V and 2 bases at J, with 13 bases between the two ends. The CDR3 sequence is 15 residues long. CDR1 and CDR2 from the germline V gene are GTSNPN and SVGIG (reference sequence). The DNA of the CDR3 is TGTGCCTGGAGTGTAGGAGGACTGAGAAACACTGAAGCTTTCTTT. Amino acids: CAWSVGGLRNTEAFF.

The rearrangement uses TRBV28 and TRBJ1-2; maybe TRBD1 (5 bases). The germline gives CDR1 MDHEN, CDR2 SYDVKM. Trimming stripped 8 bases from V and 3 bases from J, with 13 bases between. This CDR3 contains 13 residues. The CDR3, as DNA: TGTGCCAGCCACTCCGGGACGGACTATGGCTACACCTTC. Translating gives CASHSGTDYGYTF.

This rearrangement joins TRBV28 to TRBJ1-2; D gene unclear. In germline, CDR1 is MDHEN, CDR2 SYDVKM. The CDR3 is 15 amino acids. Trimming pared 5 bases from V and 1 base from J, leaving 14 bases between. The CDR3, as DNA: TGTGCCAGCAGTGTATATTCGGCGCTTAACTATGGCTACACCTTC. Protein: CASSVYSALNYGYTF.

The chain carries TRBV4-1 and TRBJ2-3; D uncertain. Trimming cost V 3 bases and J 6 bases, with 7 bases left between them. This CDR3 is 12 amino acids long. The germline V gene has CDR1 MGHRA and CDR2 YSYEKL. CDR3 sequence (DNA): TGCGCCAGCAGCCATAACGCGGATACGCAGTATTTT. Amino acids: CASSHNADTQYF.